One and the same sample provided the 12 T cell receptor beta chains below, sequenced in a study of PD-1 blockade in mismatch repair-deficient tumors. The table came from immunoSEQ multiplex PCR; TCRdb's copy has only in-frame clones and leaves some out. The data hold 85,000 to 130,000 clones, with 82% observed a single time. Sequences were derived from peripheral blood, sampled 30 to 36 weeks after starting pembrolizumab. These TCRs come from an adult with mismatch repair-deficient cancer.

This rearrangement joins TRBV27 to TRBJ2-1, with D unresolved. In germline, CDR1 is MNHEY, CDR2 SMNVEV (reference sequence). This CDR3 contains 15 residues. Trimming stripped 2 bases from V and 0 bases from J, with 8 bases between. The CDR3 loop reads CASSLDRSSYNEQFF. The CDR3 DNA is TGTGCCAGCAGTTTAGACCGAAGCTCCTACAATGAGCAGTTCTTC.

This clone was detected only once. CDR3 sequence (DNA): TGTGCCAGCAGCTTGAGGAAAGGGGTCGAGCAGTACTTC. The encoded protein is CASSLRKGVEQYF. The chain uses TRBV7-6 and TRBJ2-7, with D maybe TRBD1 (5 bases). This CDR3 contains 13 residues. The ends were cut back, 3 bases at V and 6 bases at J, with 12 bases in the middle. CDR1 SGHVS and CDR2 FNYEAQ come from the germline V gene.

This clone was detected a few times. V gene TRBV27 combines with J gene TRBJ2-5; 9 nucleotides line up with TRBD2. The length of the CDR3 is 14 residues. After removal of 4 bases from V and 3 bases from J, the junction contained 3 bases not matched to a gene. Germline V gives CDR1 MNHEY, CDR2 SMNVEV (reference sequence). CDR3 nucleotide sequence: TGTGCCAGCAGTTCTCTAGCGGGAAAAGAGACCCAGTACTTC. Protein sequence: CASSSLAGKETQYF.

The chain couples TRBV6-6 to TRBJ2-5, with no clear D. Trimming took 2 bases from V and 2 from J, leaving 6 bases between them. Looked up from germline, CDR1 is MNHNY and CDR2 is SVGAGI (reference sequence). CDR3 length equals 13 residues. CDR3 region: CASSYDWQETQYF. The CDR3 coding sequence is TGTGCCAGCAGTTACGATTGGCAAGAGACCCAGTACTTC.

This clone turned up a few times. CDR3 nucleotides: TGCGCCAGCAGGGTGCAGGAAAGCACTGAAGCTTTCTTT. It specifies CASRVQESTEAFF. The V call is TRBV5-1, the J call TRBJ1-1, with unresolved D. This CDR3 comprises 13 residues. Per germline, CDR1 SGHRS and CDR2 YFSETQ. Trimming stripped 5 bases from V and 4 bases from J, with 12 bases between.

The count of this clone is one. The rearrangement links TRBV19 to TRBJ2-2; 8 bases match TRBD1. CDR3 length equals 15 residues. Germline V gene sequence: CDR1 LNHDA, CDR2 SQIVND (reference sequence). V was clipped by 1 base and J by 4 bases; unmatched bases: 2. The CDR3 nucleotides are TGTGCCAGTAGTATAGGGGACAGGTTCACCGGGGAGCTGTTTTTT. Translating gives CASSIGDRFTGELFF. Filled out from reference TRBV19 and TRBJ2-2, the complete variable domain reads DGGITQSPKYLFRKEGQNVTLSCEQNLNHDAMYWYRQDPGQGLRLIYYSQIVNDFQKGDIAEGYSVSREKKESFPLTVTSAQKNPTAFYLCASSIGDRFTGELFFGEGSRLTVL.

The V call is TRBV7-8, the J call TRBJ2-2, with 14 bases fitting TRBD2. V dropped 4 bases and J dropped 7; count of bases not matched to a gene: 5. CDR1 and CDR2 (germline): SGHVS, FQNEAQ. This CDR3 region has 16 residues. The CDR3 region has the DNA TGTGCCAGCAGCTCGGGACTAGCGGGAGCCGACGGGGAGCTGTTTTTT. It yields the protein CASSSGLAGADGELFF. Filled out from reference TRBV7-8 and TRBJ2-2, the complete variable domain reads GAGVSQSPRYKVAKRGQDVALRCDPISGHVSLFWYQQALGQGPEFLTYFQNEAQLDKSGLPSDRFFAERPEGSVSTLKIQRTQQEDSAVYLCASSSGLAGADGELFFGEGSRLTVL.

This clone was seen only a few times. The gene calls are TRBV9 and TRBJ1-2; D remains unclear. V lost 4 bases and J 5 bases, leaving 9 bases between the germline ends. The CDR3 is made up of 12 amino acids. Germline assignment: CDR1 SGDLS and CDR2 YYNGEE. The DNA of the CDR3 is TGTGCCAGCAGCCCCCCATCGTATGGCTACACCTTC. Its protein product is CASSPPSYGYTF.

The chain has TRBV7-6 and TRBJ2-5; TRBD2 aligns across 16 bases. In germline, CDR1 is SGHVS, CDR2 FNYEAQ. With V trimmed by 7 bases and J by 5 bases, 13 bases remained unmatched. The CDR3 spans 18 residues. In DNA form, the CDR3 reads TGTGCCAGCACCCTACCCGGGACTAGCGGGAGGGCCCGGGAGACCCAGTACTTC. This sequence encodes CASTLPGTSGRARETQYF. Complete variable domain (other parts from reference TRBV7-6 and TRBJ2-5): GAGVSQSPRYKVTKRGQDVALRCDPISGHVSLYWYRQALGQGPEFLTYFNYEAQQDKSGLPNDRFSAERPEGSISTLTIQRTEQRDSAMYRCASTLPGTSGRARETQYFGPGTRLLVL.

J is TRBJ2-7 and V is TRBV5-8, with 11 bases aligning to TRBD2. CDR1 and CDR2 from the germline V gene are SGHTS and YDEGEE. This CDR3 has 16 residues. The V and J ends lost 4 bases and 1 base, in that order; junction bases with no gene match: 7. The CDR3 bases are TGTGCCAGCAGCGTGACTAGCGGGAAATGGTCCTACGAGCAGTACTTC. This encodes CASSVTSGKWSYEQYF.

About this clone itself: One junction end does not reproduce the germline sequence, and a read error may be involved. This sequence joins TRBV7-7 and TRBJ1-1; the D is unclear. This CDR3 comprises 13 residues. CDR1 and CDR2 (germline): SSHAT, FNYEAQ (reference sequence). In DNA form, the CDR3 reads TGTGCTAGCAGCTTCCGGTTGAACACTGAAGCTTTCTTT. This sequence encodes CASSFRLNTEAFF.

Regarding this clone: At one of its ends the junction is not consistent with the germline gene, which may arise from a read error. The chain is built from TRBV7-7 and TRBJ2-5; weak D call: TRBD1 (6 bases). The CDR3 length is 15 residues. CDR1 is SSHAT, CDR2 FNYEAQ, per germline (reference sequence). The CDR3 nucleotides read TGTGCTAGCAGCTTAGCCGGGACATGGCAAGAGACCCAGTACTTC. Protein product: CASSLAGTWQETQYF.